This T cell receptor beta chain was captured by sequencing in a study of blood T cell repertoires in COVID-19. In the study overall: Donors in the United States, Italy and Spain gave samples during acute or convalescent COVID-19.

Measured with immunoSEQ multiplex PCR; TCRdb has only the in-frame clones, and not every one. The top ten hold more than 0.85% of the sample, which has about 160,000 clones, about 85% seen once. Looked up from germline, CDR1 is LNHDA and CDR2 is SQIVND (reference sequence). This CDR3 is 14 amino acids long. V shed 11 bases, J shed 6 bases, and the junction held 13 bases outside the gene matches. The sample comprised peripheral blood. This clonotype originated in a man aged 35 to 55 with acute or convalescent COVID-19. The chain employs TRBV19 and TRBJ1-2; 9 bases are shared with TRBD1. CDR3 nucleotide sequence: TGTGCCGCATCGGACCAGGGACAGGGACATGGCTACACCTTC. It specifies CAASDQGQGHGYTF. The full variable domain, rest sourced from reference TRBV19 and TRBJ1-2, is DGGITQSPKYLFRKEGQNVTLSCEQNLNHDAMYWYRQDPGQGLRLIYYSQIVNDFQKGDIAEGYSVSREKKESFPLTVTSAQKNPTAFYLCAASDQGQGHGYTFGSGTRLTVV.